This T cell receptor (beta chain) was profiled in a study of Ad26.COV2.S vaccination and SARS-CoV-2 variants. Concerning this clone: The target antigen is unknown.

Treatment given: 15 to 20 received Ad26.COV2.S at low or high dose, single or two shots; 5 received placebo; per-sample allocation not given. Sampling happened 63 days after the first vaccine or placebo injection. Vaccination employed an Ad26 vector expressing the Wuhan-strain SARS-CoV-2 spike. Here immunoSEQ multiplex PCR was the method, and the copy in TCRdb shows in-frame clones only, minus some. This table holds roughly 420,000 clones, over 75% found once. The V gene's germline CDR1 is MNHNY and CDR2 SVGAGI (reference sequence). This CDR3 comprises 14 residues. V was clipped by 0 bases and J by 9 bases, with 14 bases between them. Study observations and caveats: Compared with placebo recipients, vaccine recipients had higher spike-specific TCR breadth. There was a possibility that the TCR breadth and depth analyses underestimated total T cell responses. Spike-specific CD8+ and CD4+ T cell responses reportedly showed substantial breadth after vaccination.

The sample in question was peripheral blood, obtained in a trial of Ad26.COV2.S vaccine versus placebo. The chain recombines TRBV6-6 with TRBJ1-2, with D perhaps matching TRBD1 (5 bases). The clonotype originates from a person between 18 and 59 years old who received the Ad26.COV2.S COVID-19 vaccine or a placebo. This CDR3 reads CASSYSYTAGSYTF. For the CDR3, the DNA is TGTGCCAGCAGTTACTCCTACACAGCAGGGAGCTACACCTTC.